Sequencing of this TCR beta chain was carried out in a study of shared clonotypes between healthy human individuals. As defined, naive CD8 cells were CD45RO-negative and positively selected for CCR7, with terminally differentiated effector memory CD45RA+ cells excluded. All of the donors resided in Nashville, Tennessee, and each was a Caucasian adult. Some clones are missing from TCRdb's copy, which holds only in-frame ones; the method was immunoSEQ multiplex PCR. This table has hundreds of thousands of clones, roughly 96% appearing once. Study-level points and caveats: It was expected that sequencing depth would affect clonotype sharing among donors.

Details on this clone: Its antigen is unidentified.

The CDR3 consists of 15 residues. V lost 5 bases, J lost 2 bases, and 16 bases lay in between. Per the germline V gene, CDR1 is SGHDT and CDR2 is YYEEEE. The clonotype comes from a man in his thirties or forties in good health. The sample was naive CD8+ T cells sorted from blood. The rearrangement links TRBV5-6 to TRBJ2-5; tentatively, D is TRBD2 (7 bases). The chain's CDR3 is CASSPRGAGQETQYF. CDR3 sequence (DNA): TGTGCCAGCAGTCCCAGGGGAGCGGGGCAAGAGACCCAGTACTTC.